This passage covers 25 T cell receptor beta chains from one sample sequenced in a study of blood T cell repertoires in COVID-19 (dated by TCRdb to 2020 to 2022). The library came from the immunoSEQ multiplex PCR assay. Held by TCRdb, this immuneACCESS table contains in-frame sequences only and omits some clones. Under half of the omission traces to an unresolved V gene where checked; the cause of the rest is unknown. The sample records fewer than 200,000 clones, about 78% of which are singletons. Of the sample, approximately 9% falls within the top ten clones. Input material: peripheral blood. The receptors here all came from a woman aged 45-65 years with active or convalescent COVID-19.

This clone was seen a few times. This chain uses TRBV12-3 or TRBV12-4 with TRBJ1-1; D ambiguous. Trimming took 1 base from V and 5 from J, leaving 8 bases between them. This CDR3 is 13 amino acids long. CDR3 sequence reads: CASSLVTGTEAFF. In DNA form, the CDR3 reads TGTGCCAGCAGTTTAGTAACGGGGACTGAAGCTTTCTTT.

This clone was counted a few times. The rearrangement links TRBV7-2 to TRBJ1-2; 7 nucleotides line up with TRBD1. V lost 3 bases to trimming and J lost 4 bases; unmatched junction nucleotides: 5. CDR1 is SGHTA, CDR2 FQGNSA, per germline. The CDR3 has 14 residues. The CDR3 protein is CASSFGPGGYGYTF. The CDR3 DNA reads TGTGCCAGCAGCTTTGGTCCAGGGGGCTATGGCTACACCTTC.

The chain carries TRBV10-3 and TRBJ1-5; D is unresolved. The CDR3 extends over 13 amino acids. V dropped 2 bases and J dropped 2 bases, with 4 bases sitting between them. Per the germline V gene, CDR1 is ENHRY and CDR2 is SYGVKD. CDR3 region: CAISELGNQPQHF. CDR3 sequence (DNA): TGTGCCATCAGTGAGCTAGGCAATCAGCCCCAGCATTTT.

This chain connects TRBV7-2 to TRBJ1-2; D gene uncertain. Germline loops: CDR1 SGHTA, CDR2 FQGNSA. There are 15 residues in the CDR3. Trimming removed 2 bases from V and 4 bases from J, with 14 bases in between. In DNA, the CDR3 is TGTGCCAGCAGCTTAAGCCCGCGAATGATCTATGGCTACACCTTC. Translated, it gives CASSLSPRMIYGYTF.

The chain links TRBV11-3 to TRBJ2-3; TRBD2 matches at 7 bases. The CDR3 has 16 residues. V lost 1 base and J lost 5; bases outside the gene matches: 9. The germline V gene encodes CDR1 SGHNT and CDR2 YENEEA. For the CDR3, the DNA is TGTGCCAGCAGCTTAGGCCGGCGGGAGACCCAAGATACGCAGTATTTT. Protein product: CASSLGRRETQDTQYF. The entire variable domain, with the rest obtained from reference TRBV11-3 and TRBJ2-3, is as follows: EAGVVQSPRYKIIEKKQPVAFWCNPISGHNTLYWYLQNLGQGPELLIRYENEEAVDDSQLPKDRFSAERLKGVDSTLKIQPAELGDSAVYLCASSLGRRETQDTQYFGPGTRLTVL.

This clone showed up just a few times. The chain joins TRBV19 to TRBJ2-2, with D possibly TRBD2 on 7 matching bases. V lost 3 bases to trimming and J lost 3 bases, with 11 bases between them. This CDR3 region has 15 residues. From germline, CDR1 is LNHDA and CDR2 SQIVND (reference sequence). The CDR3 reads CASSIGGQYTGELFF. Here the CDR3 DNA reads TGTGCCAGTAGTATCGGGGGGCAGTACACCGGGGAGCTGTTTTTT. The full variable domain, in which reference TRBV19 and TRBJ2-2 provide the parts outside the CDR3, is DGGITQSPKYLFRKEGQNVTLSCEQNLNHDAMYWYRQDPGQGLRLIYYSQIVNDFQKGDIAEGYSVSREKKESFPLTVTSAQKNPTAFYLCASSIGGQYTGELFFGEGSRLTVL.

This chain's CDR3 is CASSLVGGTLKGYTF. DNA for the CDR3: TGTGCCAGCAGCTTAGTGGGGGGGACCCTAAAAGGCTACACCTTC. The rearrangement links TRBV7-2 to TRBJ1-2; D is perhaps TRBD1 (5 bases). The ends were cut back, 1 base at V and 8 bases at J, with 17 bases in the middle. CDR1 and CDR2 from the germline V gene are SGHTA and FQGNSA. The CDR3 is made up of 15 amino acids.

This clone turned up a few times. The gene calls are TRBV2 and TRBJ2-2, with 7 bases that match TRBD2. The CDR3 spans 15 residues. The V gene end was trimmed by 6 bases and the J gene end by 0 bases; junction bases not matched to a gene: 4. CDR1 SNHLY and CDR2 FYNNEI come from the germline V gene. The CDR3 reads CASRAGTTNTGELFF. The DNA of the CDR3 is TGTGCCAGCAGAGCCGGGACTACGAACACCGGGGAGCTGTTTTTT.

The chain couples TRBV11-2 to TRBJ2-1; 7 bases fit TRBD2. Germline-derived CDR1 and CDR2 are SGHAT and FQNNGV. J was trimmed by 3 bases and V by 3 bases; bases with no gene match: 14. The CDR3 has 18 residues. In DNA, the CDR3 is TGTGCCAGCAGCTTCAACCCCCCACTAGCGCCGGACTACAATGAGCAGTTCTTC. This sequence encodes CASSFNPPLAPDYNEQFF.

J is TRBJ1-1 and V is TRBV7-2; TRBD1 is a possible D gene (5 bases). CDR3 length: 14 residues. Between the trimmed V and J ends, which lost 3 bases and 3 bases, there was a span of 11 bases. Germline CDR1 is SGHTA and CDR2 is FQGNSA. In DNA, the CDR3 is TGTGCCAGCAGCTTTTCTGGGGCTTACACTGAAGCTTTCTTT. Its protein is CASSFSGAYTEAFF.

The chain combines TRBV5-1 with TRBJ1-1; perhaps TRBD1 as D (6 bases). V lost 2 bases, J lost 4 bases, and 18 bases lay in between. Germline CDR1 is SGHRS and CDR2 is YFSETQ. This CDR3 is 16 amino acids long. CDR3 in amino acids: CASSFGGGAARTEAFF. The CDR3, as DNA: TGCGCCAGCAGCTTTGGAGGGGGGGCGGCACGCACTGAAGCTTTCTTT.

This sequence joins TRBV7-3 and TRBJ1-1; D remains ambiguous. The germline gives CDR1 SGHTA, CDR2 FQGTGA. The CDR3 is 13 amino acids. Trimming shortened V by 1 base and J by 5 bases, and 8 bases separated the two germline ends. CDR3 DNA: TGTGCCAGCAGCTTAAGGCCCCTGACTGAAGCTTTCTTT. As protein: CASSLRPLTEAFF. The variable domain in full, with the rest retrieved from reference TRBV7-3 and TRBJ1-1, is GAGVSQTPSNKVTEKGKYVELRCDPISGHTALYWYRQSLGQGPEFLIYFQGTGAADDSGLPNDRFFAVRPEGSVSTLKIQRTERGDSAVYLCASSLRPLTEAFFGQGTRLTVV.

CDR3 region: CASSYLGQPNYGYTF. The CDR3 region has the DNA TGTGCCAGCAGTTACCTGGGACAGCCTAACTATGGCTACACCTTC. The chain combines TRBV6-5 with TRBJ1-2; the match to TRBD1 covers 7 bases. V was pared by 2 bases and J by 0 bases, with 3 bases of the junction left unmatched. This CDR3 contains 15 residues. Per germline, CDR1 MNHEY and CDR2 SVGAGI.

The chain is built from TRBV18 and TRBJ1-6, with 8 bases identical to TRBD1. This CDR3 is built from 16 residues. Germline V gives CDR1 KGHSH, CDR2 LQKENI. V gave up 6 bases and J gave up 5 bases; unmatched junction bases: 9. Written as DNA, the CDR3 is TGTGCCAGCTCCGACAGGGGTGACCTGGATAATTCACCCCTCCACTTT. Protein product: CASSDRGDLDNSPLHF.

This rearrangement joins TRBV2 to TRBJ1-2; tentative D call: TRBD1 (6 bases). Germline CDR1 is SNHLY and CDR2 is FYNNEI. CDR3 length equals 14 residues. The V end lost 4 bases, the J end lost 3 bases, and 12 bases lay between the germline ends. As DNA, the CDR3 is TGTGCCAGCAGTGTCAGAGGGGGGGACTATGGCTACACCTTC. This sequence encodes CASSVRGGDYGYTF.

The rearrangement links TRBV6-5 to TRBJ2-5; 8 positions match TRBD2. Trimming took 1 base from V and 3 from J; bases not matched to a gene: 7. Germline loops: CDR1 MNHEY, CDR2 SVGAGI. The CDR3 loop spans 16 amino acids. CDR3 coding DNA: TGTGCCAGCAGTTACTTGGGACTAGGAGGAAAAGAGACCCAGTACTTC. Amino acids: CASSYLGLGGKETQYF.

V and J are TRBV20-1 and TRBJ1-2; maybe TRBD1 (5 bases). Germline CDR1 and CDR2: DFQATT and SNEGSKA (reference sequence). V lost 3 bases, J lost 3 bases, and 11 bases lay in between. This CDR3 comprises 13 residues. CDR3: CSASYRGDYGYTF. DNA for the CDR3: TGCAGTGCTAGTTACCGGGGGGACTATGGCTACACCTTC.

This clone was picked up many times. The chain employs TRBV6-5 and TRBJ1-2, with 8 bases aligning to TRBD1. V shed 6 bases, J shed 6 bases, and the junction held 9 bases outside the gene matches. The CDR3 consists of 14 residues. Per the germline V gene, CDR1 is MNHEY and CDR2 is SVGAGI. Written as DNA, the CDR3 is TGTGCCAGCAGGGCCCCTCAGGGGGCCAATGGCTACACCTTC. Translated: CASRAPQGANGYTF.

In DNA, the CDR3 is TGTGCCTGGAGCAGGACAGGGCAAGGAAACACCATATATTTT. It is translated as CAWSRTGQGNTIYF. V is TRBV30 and J is TRBJ1-3; 8 bases fit TRBD1. The CDR3 runs to 14 residues. The V segment lost 3 bases and the J segment 4 bases; nucleotides outside the gene matches: 5. Germline values: CDR1 GTSNPN, CDR2 SVGIG (reference sequence).

The chain couples TRBV10-1 to TRBJ2-3; 7 bases are a match to TRBD2. The junction had 13 bases not matched to a gene; V was cut back by 10 bases and J by 6 bases. Looked up from germline, CDR1 is WNHNN and CDR2 is SYGVQD (reference sequence). This CDR3 is built from 14 residues. The CDR3, as DNA: TGCGCCACCACCTTATCGGGAGCGGGGGATACGCAGTATTTT. This gives the protein CATTLSGAGDTQYF.

The chain recombines TRBV6-5 with TRBJ1-2, with D possibly being TRBD1 (6 bases). CDR1 is MNHEY, CDR2 SVGAGI, per germline. This CDR3 has 15 amino acids. The V end lost 7 bases, the J end lost 3 bases, and 18 bases lay between the germline ends. Written as DNA, the CDR3 is TGTGCCAGCAATGCCTTGACGGCAGGGGACTATGGCTACACCTTC. Amino acid sequence: CASNALTAGDYGYTF.

This chain links TRBV7-9 with TRBJ1-2, with D tentatively TRBD1 (6 bases). This CDR3 is 14 amino acids long. The germline V gene has CDR1 SEHNR and CDR2 FQNEAQ (reference sequence). Deletions cut 1 base from V and 4 bases from J, with 10 bases between. The CDR3 spells CASSLGGLGYGYTF. The CDR3 region has the DNA TGTGCCAGCAGCTTAGGGGGGCTCGGCTATGGCTACACCTTC.

V and J are TRBV30 and TRBJ2-2; 10 positions agree with TRBD1. V trimming: 6 bases; J trimming: 4 bases; junction bases outside the gene matches: 8. The CDR3 consists of 15 residues. Germline CDR1 reads GTSNPN; CDR2 reads SVGIG (reference sequence). CDR3 amino acids: CACPTGTGATGELFF. CDR3 bases: TGTGCCTGCCCAACCGGGACAGGGGCCACCGGGGAGCTGTTTTTT. The full variable domain, its missing parts supplied by reference TRBV30 and TRBJ2-2, is SQTIHQWPATLVQPVGSPLSLECTVEGTSNPNLYWYRQAAGRGLQLLFYSVGIGQISSEVPQNLSASRPQDRQFILSSKKLLLSDSGFYLCACPTGTGATGELFFGEGSRLTVL.

The chain has TRBV6-6 and TRBJ1-6, with D maybe TRBD1 (5 bases). CDR1 is MNHNY and CDR2 is SVGAGI in the germline V gene (reference sequence). The CDR3 sequence is 17 residues long. Trimming left V 5 bases short and J 3 bases short, with 17 bases between. As DNA, the CDR3 is TGTGCCAGCAGTCGCCTAATAGGGGTGGACTATAATTCACCCCTCCACTTT. Translation: CASSRLIGVDYNSPLHF.

DNA for the CDR3: TGTGCCAGCAGTTTATCTAGCGGGATCTACAATGAGCAGTTCTTC. Protein: CASSLSSGIYNEQFF. V is TRBV27 and J is TRBJ2-1, with TRBD2 identical over 8 bases. This CDR3 region has 15 residues. Looked up from germline, CDR1 is MNHEY and CDR2 is SMNVEV (reference sequence). The V gene end was trimmed by 0 bases and the J gene end by 3 bases; junction bases not matched to a gene: 1.